The subject of this entry is one T cell receptor (beta chain). What it recognizes is unknown. A multiplex PCR was run with 60 Vbeta primers and 13 Jbeta primers. Clones were read by immunoSEQ multiplex PCR, and TCRdb kept only the in-frame ones, dropping some. The top ten hold about 4% of the sample, which has some 93,000 clones, about four fifths seen once. Germline V gene data show CDR1 as SGHRS and CDR2 as YFSETQ. The CDR3 sequence is 16 residues long. Trimming took 4 bases from V and 2 from J, leaving 17 bases between them. The entry originates in a study of cytomegalovirus exposure and HLA in healthy donors. Whole-study results and caveats: Sequencing likely produced, as an artifact, a cluster of highly shared sequence variants. Another analysis was done later, and it associated 15,000 to 20,000 TCR beta sequences with HLA alleles at 0.05 false discovery rate.

The sequenced material came from PBMCs. The receptor's source is a man aged 50 to 59 in good health and CMV-seronegative. The gene calls are TRBV5-1 and TRBJ2-3, with D maybe TRBD2 (5 bases). CDR3 loop: CASSLEGLEYTDTQYF. CDR3 bases: TGCGCCAGCAGCCTGGAAGGACTGGAATACACAGATACGCAGTATTTT.